Following are 28 T cell receptor beta chains from one sample sequenced in a study of T cell responses to AZD1222 COVID-19 vaccine. Assay used: immunoSEQ multiplex PCR; TCRdb lists only in-frame clones, some missing. The top ten clones hold around 1.6% of a sample with about 150,000 clones, roughly 90% of them seen once. The sequenced sample was peripheral blood, obtained on day 0 of AZD1222 vaccination. These receptors came from an adult in good health.

V usage is TRBV24-1 and J usage is TRBJ1-1, with D uncertain. Per germline, CDR1 KGHDR and CDR2 SFDVKD. Deletions cut 2 bases from V and 4 bases from J, with 7 bases between. CDR3 length equals 13 residues. CDR3 DNA: TGTGCCACCAGTGATTCAATACCCACTGAAGCTTTCTTT. It specifies CATSDSIPTEAFF.

This rearrangement joins TRBV6-2 or TRBV6-3 to TRBJ1-5; D is undetermined. Germline V gene sequence: CDR1 MNHEY, CDR2 SVGEGT. Trimming took off 2 bases at V and 7 bases at J, with 9 bases between the two ends. The CDR3 has 13 amino acids. The CDR3 is CASSYGLLQPQHF. The DNA of the CDR3 is TGTGCCAGCAGTTACGGGTTATTACAGCCCCAGCATTTT.

The chain's CDR3 is CASSPALSSGPYNEQFF. CDR3 in DNA: TGTGCCAGCAGCCCGGCCCTTTCGAGTGGGCCTTACAATGAGCAGTTCTTC. This chain connects TRBV7-3 to TRBJ2-1, with D unclear. Germline V gives CDR1 SGHTA, CDR2 FQGTGA. This CDR3 has 17 amino acids. V lost 5 bases to trimming and J lost 4 bases, with 21 bases between them.

This sequence joins TRBV3-1 (or the pseudogene TRBV3-2) and TRBJ2-7, with D unresolved. Trimming stripped 1 base from V and 2 bases from J, with 12 bases between. Germline V gene sequence: CDR1 LGHDT, CDR2 YNNKEL (reference sequence). CDR3 size: 15 residues. The CDR3 region has the DNA TGTGCCAGCAGCCAAGCTTCCATTGTCGCCTACGAGCAGTACTTC. Translating gives CASSQASIVAYEQYF.

V and J are TRBV28 and TRBJ1-5, with a weak D call TRBD1 (6 bases). This CDR3 region has 19 residues. Trimming removed 2 bases at V and 0 bases at J, with 20 bases between. The germline CDR1 and CDR2 sequences are MDHEN and SYDVKM. This chain's CDR3 is CASSLRGGLRGYSNQPQHF. DNA for the CDR3: TGTGCCAGCAGTTTAAGGGGGGGGTTGAGGGGCTATAGCAATCAGCCCCAGCATTTT.

The sample holds one count of this clone. V is TRBV27 and J is TRBJ2-1; a weak D match, TRBD2 (6 bases). Trimming took 6 bases from V and 4 from J, leaving 10 bases between them. CDR1 and CDR2 (germline): MNHEY, SMNVEV (reference sequence). CDR3 size: 13 residues. The CDR3 DNA reads TGTGCCAGCAGGAGTAGCGGTTACAATGAGCAGTTCTTC. Translated, it gives CASRSSGYNEQFF.

The V call is TRBV18, the J call TRBJ1-4; D not resolved. CDR1 KGHSH and CDR2 LQKENI come from the germline V gene. The V and J ends lost 3 bases and 4 bases respectively, with 6 bases between them. CDR3 length: 13 residues. The CDR3 here is CASSPDRNEKLFF. CDR3 DNA sequence: TGTGCCAGCTCACCCGACCGTAATGAAAAACTGTTTTTT.

The V gene is TRBV5-6, the J gene TRBJ2-1; D not certain. Germline V CDR1 and CDR2: SGHDT, YYEEEE. CDR3 length: 12 residues. V lost 2 bases and J 4 bases, leaving 4 bases between the germline ends. The CDR3 loop reads CASSFMYNEQFF. The CDR3 nucleotides are TGTGCCAGCAGCTTTATGTACAATGAGCAGTTCTTC.

V and J are TRBV9 and TRBJ2-3; D remains ambiguous. The CDR3 runs to 14 residues. V dropped 3 bases and J dropped 0 bases, with 8 bases sitting between them. Germline lookup yields CDR1 SGDLS and CDR2 YYNGEE. CDR3 amino acids: CASSGRLSTDTQYF. CDR3 in DNA: TGTGCCAGCAGCGGGCGTCTGAGCACAGATACGCAGTATTTT. Combining the CDR3 with reference TRBV9 and TRBJ2-3 gives the whole variable domain DSGVTQTPKHLITATGQRVTLRCSPRSGDLSVYWYQQSLDQGLQFLIQYYNGEERAKGNILERFSAQQFPDLHSELNLSSLELGDSALYFCASSGRLSTDTQYFGPGTRLTVL.

The DNA of the CDR3 is TGTGCCAGCAGCTTCGAGACAGGGGGCGATGGCTACACCTTC. This sequence encodes CASSFETGGDGYTF. The chain carries TRBV7-9 and TRBJ1-2; 10 positions agree with TRBD1. Germline CDR1 reads SEHNR; CDR2 reads FQNEAQ (reference sequence). After removal of 3 bases from V and 6 bases from J, the junction contained 4 bases not matched to a gene. This CDR3 region has 14 residues.

This clone was recorded once. V gene TRBV5-1 combines with J gene TRBJ1-5, with a tentative D call TRBD1 (5 bases). Trimming shortened V by 4 bases and J by 4 bases, and 9 bases separated the two germline ends. The CDR3 totals 13 residues. Germline values: CDR1 SGHRS, CDR2 YFSETQ. CDR3 region: CASSVDRNQPQHF. CDR3 nucleotide sequence: TGCGCCAGCAGCGTAGACAGAAATCAGCCCCAGCATTTT.

CDR3 DNA: TGTGCCAGCAGTGGACAGGGAGGTGGAAACACCATATATTTT. This encodes CASSGQGGGNTIYF. The chain employs TRBV2 and TRBJ1-3; 7 bases are a match to TRBD1. V dropped 4 bases and J dropped 3; count of bases not matched to a gene: 3. This CDR3 spans 14 amino acids. CDR1 is SNHLY and CDR2 is FYNNEI in the germline V gene.

The gene calls are TRBV30 and TRBJ1-4; tentatively, D is TRBD1 (6 bases). The CDR3 sequence is 15 residues long. The V gene lost 5 bases and the J gene lost 3 bases, with 16 bases spanning the gap. Germline CDR1 GTSNPN, CDR2 SVGIG (reference sequence). The CDR3 sequence is CAWGHQGRPNEKLFF. The CDR3 DNA reads TGTGCCTGGGGCCACCAGGGGCGGCCTAATGAAAAACTGTTTTTT.

This clone was seen just once. The gene calls are TRBV11-2 and TRBJ1-1; D ambiguous. There are 16 residues in the CDR3. V was trimmed by 5 bases and J by 0 bases, leaving 16 bases between them. Germline V lookup: CDR1 SGHAT, CDR2 FQNNGV. The CDR3: CASSPLRASMNTEAFF. CDR3 DNA sequence: TGTGCCAGCAGCCCCCTTAGGGCGTCAATGAACACTGAAGCTTTCTTT.

V gene TRBV4-1 combines with J gene TRBJ1-5; D remains ambiguous. Germline lookup yields CDR1 MGHRA and CDR2 YSYEKL. The CDR3 sequence is 14 residues long. V was pared by 3 bases and J by 8 bases, with 14 bases between. The CDR3 reads CASSQHVPLEPQHF. CDR3 sequence (DNA): TGCGCCAGCAGCCAGCATGTCCCCCTTGAGCCCCAGCATTTT.

The CDR3 sequence is CAISELPTANTEAFF. The CDR3 region has the DNA TGTGCCATCAGTGAGTTACCGACGGCAAACACTGAAGCTTTCTTT. This chain uses TRBV10-3 with TRBJ1-1, with D unclear. V dropped 1 base and J dropped 2 bases, with 11 bases sitting between them. Germline V gene data show CDR1 as ENHRY and CDR2 as SYGVKD. The CDR3 spans 15 residues.

This clone appeared a single time. V gene TRBV27 combines with J gene TRBJ1-2; maybe TRBD1 (5 bases). Trimming cost V 0 bases and J 7 bases, with 12 bases left between them. This CDR3 has 14 amino acids. Germline CDR1 MNHEY, CDR2 SMNVEV (reference sequence). Here the CDR3 reads CASSLSFQGTGYTF. The DNA of the CDR3 is TGTGCCAGCAGTTTATCTTTCCAGGGTACTGGCTACACCTTC.

The chain employs TRBV5-1 and TRBJ2-3; 13 nucleotides align to TRBD2. CDR1 is SGHRS and CDR2 is YFSETQ in the germline V gene. V lost 4 bases to trimming and J lost 2 bases; unmatched junction nucleotides: 7. This CDR3 spans 17 amino acids. CDR3 nucleotides: TGCGCCAGCAGCGGCCGGACTAGCGGGAGACTCACAGATACGCAGTATTTT. Amino acid sequence: CASSGRTSGRLTDTQYF.

This chain uses TRBV30 with TRBJ1-2, with 7 bases aligning to TRBD1. CDR1 and CDR2 from the germline V gene are GTSNPN and SVGIG (reference sequence). The J segment lost 4 bases and the V segment lost 0 bases, leaving 2 bases of the junction unmatched. The CDR3 sequence is 13 residues long. The CDR3 bases are TGTGCCTGGAGTGTGGGACAGTTCTATGGCTACACCTTC. This codes for CAWSVGQFYGYTF.

The chain couples TRBV10-3 to TRBJ1-3, with 8 bases lining up with TRBD1. V trimming: 4 bases; J trimming: 1 base; junction bases outside the gene matches: 6. Germline V gene data show CDR1 as ENHRY and CDR2 as SYGVKD. The length of the CDR3 is 16 residues. Here the CDR3 reads CAISGGTGGSGNTIYF. CDR3 nucleotide sequence: TGTGCCATCAGTGGGGGGACAGGAGGATCTGGAAACACCATATATTTT.

The rearrangement joins TRBV7-9 to TRBJ1-5; TRBD1 agrees at 7 bases. The CDR3 runs 15 residues. Per the germline V gene, CDR1 is SEHNR and CDR2 is FQNEAQ (reference sequence). After removal of 6 bases from V and 5 bases from J, the junction contained 10 bases not matched to a gene. The DNA for the CDR3 is TGTGCCAGCAGTTCCATCCGGGACAGCGATCAGCCCCAGCATTTT. Translation: CASSSIRDSDQPQHF.

This clone has only one observation. This sequence joins TRBV10-1 and TRBJ2-1; 10 bases are shared with TRBD2. Germline CDR1 reads WNHNN; CDR2 reads SYGVQD (reference sequence). The CDR3 runs to 14 residues. Trimming took 2 bases from V and 15 from J; bases not matched to a gene: 10. CDR3 sequence reads: CASSEGASGSIPFF. CDR3 nucleotides: TGCGCCAGCAGTGAGGGGGCTAGCGGGAGCATTCCGTTCTTC.

The V call is TRBV5-1, the J call TRBJ2-2; D perhaps matches TRBD2 (6 bases). Germline lookup yields CDR1 SGHRS and CDR2 YFSETQ. Trimming left V 6 bases short and J 6 bases short, with 12 bases between. The CDR3 has 13 residues. In DNA form, the CDR3 reads TGCGCCAGCACCAGCGGCGGGGCCGGGGAGCTGTTTTTT. Translating it yields CASTSGGAGELFF.

This clone has a single count. The chain has TRBV4-1 and TRBJ1-4; D is perhaps TRBD1 (6 bases). Germline values: CDR1 MGHRA, CDR2 YSYEKL. This CDR3 spans 14 amino acids. The V end was cut by 6 bases, the J end by 4 bases, with 12 bases between. CDR3 sequence reads: CASSRTESNEKLFF. DNA for the CDR3: TGCGCCAGCAGTCGGACAGAGAGTAATGAAAAACTGTTTTTT.

The V and J genes are TRBV30 and TRBJ2-7; D gene unclear. Trimming removed 2 bases from V and 5 bases from J, with 16 bases in between. The germline CDR1 and CDR2 sequences are GTSNPN and SVGIG (reference sequence). This CDR3 is 14 amino acids long. The CDR3 sequence: CAWSPHVYRNEQYF. The CDR3 DNA reads as TGTGCCTGGAGTCCCCATGTTTATAGGAACGAGCAGTACTTC.

The V gene is TRBV12-2, the J gene TRBJ2-5; TRBD2 is the table's D call and was not checked against the DNA. TRBV12-2 has pseudogene status. The CDR3 is 18 amino acids. The CDR3 reads CASRFTAGGRNSQETQYF. CDR3 nucleotides: TGTGCAAGTCGCTTTACCGCGGGGGGGCGTAACTCACAAGAGACCCAGTACTTC.

This chain joins TRBV7-9 and TRBJ1-1, with D unresolved. Per the germline V gene, CDR1 is SEHNR and CDR2 is FQNEAQ (reference sequence). There are 15 residues in the CDR3. The V gene lost 4 bases and the J gene lost 3 bases, with 15 bases spanning the gap. CDR3 DNA: TGTGCCAGCAGCTCACCGGGCAACACCGACACTGAAGCTTTCTTT. It is translated as CASSSPGNTDTEAFF.

The chain uses TRBV20-1 and TRBJ2-1; 8 bases align to TRBD2. Germline V gene data show CDR1 as DFQATT and CDR2 as SNEGSKA (reference sequence). This CDR3 is built from 14 residues. The V segment lost 3 bases and the J segment 5 bases; nucleotides outside the gene matches: 6. In DNA, the CDR3 is TGCAGTGCTAGTCGAAAGCGGGGGCACAATGAGCAGTTCTTC. It codes for CSASRKRGHNEQFF.